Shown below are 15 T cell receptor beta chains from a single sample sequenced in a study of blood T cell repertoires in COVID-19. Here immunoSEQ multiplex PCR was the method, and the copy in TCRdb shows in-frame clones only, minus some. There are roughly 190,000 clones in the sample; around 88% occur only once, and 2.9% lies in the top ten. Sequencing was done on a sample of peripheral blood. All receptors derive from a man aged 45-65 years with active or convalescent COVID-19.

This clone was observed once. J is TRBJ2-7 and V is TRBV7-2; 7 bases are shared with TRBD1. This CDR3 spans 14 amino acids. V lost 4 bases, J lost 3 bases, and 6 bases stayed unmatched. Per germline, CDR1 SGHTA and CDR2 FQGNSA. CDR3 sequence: CASSSIRDSYEQYF. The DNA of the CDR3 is TGTGCCAGCAGCTCCATTCGGGACAGCTACGAGCAGTACTTC.

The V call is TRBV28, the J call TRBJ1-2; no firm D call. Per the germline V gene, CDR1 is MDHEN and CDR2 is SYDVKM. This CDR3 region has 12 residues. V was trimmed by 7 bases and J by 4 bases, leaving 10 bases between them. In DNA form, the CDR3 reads TGTGCCAGCACCAGTCTTCCCTATGGCTACACCTTC. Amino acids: CASTSLPYGYTF.

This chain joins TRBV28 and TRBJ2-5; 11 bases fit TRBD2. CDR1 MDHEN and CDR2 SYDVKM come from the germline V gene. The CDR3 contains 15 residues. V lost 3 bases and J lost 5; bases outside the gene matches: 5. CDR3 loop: CASSLPSGRYETQYF. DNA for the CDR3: TGTGCCAGCAGTTTGCCTAGCGGGAGGTATGAGACCCAGTACTTC.

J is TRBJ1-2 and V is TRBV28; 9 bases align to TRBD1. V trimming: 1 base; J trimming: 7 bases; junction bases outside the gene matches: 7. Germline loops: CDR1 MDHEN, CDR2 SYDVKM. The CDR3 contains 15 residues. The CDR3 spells CASSLYLGTGIGYTF. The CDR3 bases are TGTGCCAGCAGTTTATACCTAGGGACAGGGATTGGCTACACCTTC.

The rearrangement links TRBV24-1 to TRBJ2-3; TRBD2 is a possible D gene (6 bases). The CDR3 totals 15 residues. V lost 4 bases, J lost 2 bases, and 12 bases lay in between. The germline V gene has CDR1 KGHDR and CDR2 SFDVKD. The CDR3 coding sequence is TGTGCCACCAGTGACCAGCGGCGGGACACAGATACGCAGTATTTT. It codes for CATSDQRRDTDTQYF.

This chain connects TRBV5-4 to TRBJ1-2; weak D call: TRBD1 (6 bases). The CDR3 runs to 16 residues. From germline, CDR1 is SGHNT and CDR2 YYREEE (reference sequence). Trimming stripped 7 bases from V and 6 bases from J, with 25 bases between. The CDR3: CASGGPHRAELDGYTF. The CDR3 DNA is TGTGCCAGCGGGGGTCCCCACAGGGCAGAACTGGATGGCTACACCTTC.

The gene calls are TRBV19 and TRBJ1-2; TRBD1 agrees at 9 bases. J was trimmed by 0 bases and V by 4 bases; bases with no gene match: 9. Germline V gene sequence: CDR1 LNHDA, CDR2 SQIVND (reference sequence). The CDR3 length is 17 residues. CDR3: CASSNGQGRIANYGYTF. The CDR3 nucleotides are TGTGCCAGTAGTAATGGACAGGGGAGGATTGCTAACTATGGCTACACCTTC.

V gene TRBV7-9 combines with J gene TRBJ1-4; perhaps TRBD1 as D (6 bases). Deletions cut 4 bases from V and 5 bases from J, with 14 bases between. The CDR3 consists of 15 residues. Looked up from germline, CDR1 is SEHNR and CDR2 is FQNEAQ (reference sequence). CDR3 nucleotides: TGTGCCAGCAGCTCCGGGGGGCAGGAAAATGAAAAACTGTTTTTT. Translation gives CASSSGGQENEKLFF.

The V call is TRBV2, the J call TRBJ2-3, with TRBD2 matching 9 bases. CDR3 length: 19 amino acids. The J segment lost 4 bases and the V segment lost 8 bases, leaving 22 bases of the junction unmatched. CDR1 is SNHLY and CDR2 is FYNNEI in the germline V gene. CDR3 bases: TGTGCCAGCGTCTATCGTAGGGGGCGGGAGGGCCGAATTGCAGATACGCAGTATTTT. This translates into CASVYRRGREGRIADTQYF.

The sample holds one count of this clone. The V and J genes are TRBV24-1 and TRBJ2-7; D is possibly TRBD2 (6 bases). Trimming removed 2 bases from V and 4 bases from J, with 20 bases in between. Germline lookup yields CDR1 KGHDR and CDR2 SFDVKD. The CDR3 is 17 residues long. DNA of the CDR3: TGTGCCACCAGTGATTGGCAGGGAGGTAGCGGAATTTACGAGCAGTACTTC. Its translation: CATSDWQGGSGIYEQYF.

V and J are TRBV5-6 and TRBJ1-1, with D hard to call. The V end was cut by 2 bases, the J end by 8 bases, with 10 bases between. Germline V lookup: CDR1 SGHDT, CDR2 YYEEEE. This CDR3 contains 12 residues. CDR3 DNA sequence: TGTGCCAGCAGCTTCCGCGGTCCCGAAGCTTTCTTT. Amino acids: CASSFRGPEAFF.

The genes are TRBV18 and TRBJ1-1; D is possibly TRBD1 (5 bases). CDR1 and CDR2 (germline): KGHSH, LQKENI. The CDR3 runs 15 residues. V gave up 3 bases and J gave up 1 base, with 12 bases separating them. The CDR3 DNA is TGTGCCAGCTCACCGTACTCAGGGAAGAACACTGAAGCTTTCTTT. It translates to CASSPYSGKNTEAFF.

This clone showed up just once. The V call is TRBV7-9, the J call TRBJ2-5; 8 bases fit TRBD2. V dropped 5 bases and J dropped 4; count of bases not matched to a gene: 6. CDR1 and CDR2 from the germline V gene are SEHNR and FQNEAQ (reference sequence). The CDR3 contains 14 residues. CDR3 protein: CASSPSGGRETQYF. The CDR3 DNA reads TGTGCCAGCAGCCCGTCGGGGGGGCGAGAGACCCAGTACTTC.

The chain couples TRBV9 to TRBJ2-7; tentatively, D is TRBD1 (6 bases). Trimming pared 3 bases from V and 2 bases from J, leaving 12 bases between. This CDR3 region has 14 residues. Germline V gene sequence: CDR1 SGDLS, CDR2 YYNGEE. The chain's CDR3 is CASSATRTAYEQYF. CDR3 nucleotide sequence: TGTGCCAGCAGCGCCACCCGGACAGCCTACGAGCAGTACTTC.

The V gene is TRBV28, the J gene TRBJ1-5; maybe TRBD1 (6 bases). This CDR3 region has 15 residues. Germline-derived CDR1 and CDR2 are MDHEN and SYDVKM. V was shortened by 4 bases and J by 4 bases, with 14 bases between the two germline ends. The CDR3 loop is CASSWTGQPNQPQHF. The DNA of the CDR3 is TGTGCCAGCAGTTGGACCGGACAGCCTAATCAGCCCCAGCATTTT.